This entry describes one T cell receptor beta chain. Its matching antigen is unknown. The source of the sample is a study of beta chain features in type 1 diabetes. As for the study in general: Age, gender, cell numbers and subset yield matched between patients and controls. Study findings and constraints: Moderate but significant shortening of TCRB CDR3s was recorded in all four CD4+ subsets from Type 1 diabetes patients. A definitive answer on HLA type influencing TCRB rearrangement was not reached here. More deletions and fewer insertions at VDJ junctions were seen in type 1 diabetes patients.

This CDR3 has 14 amino acids. The ends were cut back, 1 base at V and 5 bases at J, with 11 bases in the middle. Germline V CDR1 and CDR2: LGHNA, YNFKEQ. Expressed TCRB transcripts were sequenced after all isolated RNA was converted to cDNA. An average of around 3.9 million reads was obtained for naive, central memory and regulatory T cell samples. Method: immunoSEQ multiplex PCR; TCRdb's copy keeps in-frame clones and lacks some. The data hold hundreds of thousands of clones, with more than 12% observed a single time. This chain joins TRBV4-2 and TRBJ2-5, with a possible D match to TRBD2 (5 bases). The material sequenced was naive CD4+ T cells from blood. The receptor comes from a young man with type 1 diabetes. The CDR3 loop is CASSQAAGEETQYF. Here the CDR3 DNA reads TGTGCCAGCAGCCAAGCGGCGGGCGAGGAGACCCAGTACTTC.